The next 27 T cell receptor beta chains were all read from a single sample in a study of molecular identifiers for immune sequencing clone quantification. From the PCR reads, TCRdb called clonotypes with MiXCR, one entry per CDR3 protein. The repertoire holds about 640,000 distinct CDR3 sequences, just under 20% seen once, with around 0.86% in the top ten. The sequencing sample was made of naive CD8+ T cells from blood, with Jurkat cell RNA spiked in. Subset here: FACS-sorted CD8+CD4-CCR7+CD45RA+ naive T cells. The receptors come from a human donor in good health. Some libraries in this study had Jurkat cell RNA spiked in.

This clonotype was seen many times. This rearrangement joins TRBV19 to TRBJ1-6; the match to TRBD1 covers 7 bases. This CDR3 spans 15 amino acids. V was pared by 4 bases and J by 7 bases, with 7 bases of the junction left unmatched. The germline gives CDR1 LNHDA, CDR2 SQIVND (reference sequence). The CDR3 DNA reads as TGTGCCAGTAGTAGTAGGGACAGAATCAATTCACCCCTCCACTTT. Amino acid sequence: CASSSRDRINSPLHF.

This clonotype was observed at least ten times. CDR3: CASSYSMAAPNYGYTF. CDR3 sequence (DNA): TGTGCCAGCAGTTACTCGATGGCAGCCCCTAACTATGGCTACACCTTC. This chain joins TRBV6-2 or TRBV6-3 and TRBJ1-2; D gene unclear. Trimming took off 0 bases at V and 0 bases at J, with 11 bases between the two ends. CDR1 and CDR2 (germline): MNHEY, SVGEGT. The CDR3 length is 16 residues.

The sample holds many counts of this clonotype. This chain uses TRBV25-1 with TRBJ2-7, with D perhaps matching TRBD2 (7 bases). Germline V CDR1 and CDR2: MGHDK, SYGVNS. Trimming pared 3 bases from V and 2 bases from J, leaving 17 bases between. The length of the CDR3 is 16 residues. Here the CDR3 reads CASSDPSGGPAYEQYF. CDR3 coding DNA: TGTGCCAGCAGTGATCCATCGGGGGGCCCTGCCTACGAGCAGTACTTC.

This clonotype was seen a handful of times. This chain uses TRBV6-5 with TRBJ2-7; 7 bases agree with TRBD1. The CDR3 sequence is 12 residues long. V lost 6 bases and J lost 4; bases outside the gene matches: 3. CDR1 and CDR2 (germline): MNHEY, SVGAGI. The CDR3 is CASSDRVYEQYF. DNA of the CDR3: TGTGCCAGCAGCGACAGGGTTTACGAGCAGTACTTC.

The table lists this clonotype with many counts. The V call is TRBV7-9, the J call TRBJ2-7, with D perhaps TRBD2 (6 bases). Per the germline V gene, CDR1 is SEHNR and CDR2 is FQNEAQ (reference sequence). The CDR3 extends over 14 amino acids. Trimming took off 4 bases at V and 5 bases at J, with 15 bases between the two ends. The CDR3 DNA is TGTGCCAGCAGCTCGGGACTGGGGCTGCACGAGCAGTACTTC. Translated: CASSSGLGLHEQYF. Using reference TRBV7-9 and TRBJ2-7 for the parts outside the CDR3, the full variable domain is DTGVSQNPRHKITKRGQNVTFRCDPISEHNRLYWYRQTLGQGPEFLTYFQNEAQLEKSRLLSDRFSAERPKGSFSTLEIQRTEQGDSAMYLCASSSGLGLHEQYFGPGTRLTVT.

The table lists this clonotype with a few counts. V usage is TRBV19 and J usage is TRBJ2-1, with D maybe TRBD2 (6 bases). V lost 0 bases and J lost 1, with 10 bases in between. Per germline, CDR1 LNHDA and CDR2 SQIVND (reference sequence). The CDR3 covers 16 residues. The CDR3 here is CASSIDSGGSYNEQFF. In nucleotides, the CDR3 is TGTGCCAGTAGTATAGATTCCGGGGGTTCCTACAATGAGCAGTTCTTC.

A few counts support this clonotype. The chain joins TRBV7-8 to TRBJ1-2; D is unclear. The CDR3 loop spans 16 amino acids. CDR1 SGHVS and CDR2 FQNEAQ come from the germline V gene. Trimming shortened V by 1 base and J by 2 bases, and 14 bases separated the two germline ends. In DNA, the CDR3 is TGTGCCAGCAGCTTAGTCGTTGTTGGGCAGAACTATGGCTACACCTTC. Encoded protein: CASSLVVVGQNYGYTF.

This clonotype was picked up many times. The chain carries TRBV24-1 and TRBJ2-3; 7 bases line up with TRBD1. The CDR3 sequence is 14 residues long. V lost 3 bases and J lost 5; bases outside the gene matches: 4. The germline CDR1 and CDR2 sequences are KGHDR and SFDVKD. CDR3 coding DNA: TGTGCCACCAGTGATCTACAGGGGAGAGATACGCAGTATTTT. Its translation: CATSDLQGRDTQYF.

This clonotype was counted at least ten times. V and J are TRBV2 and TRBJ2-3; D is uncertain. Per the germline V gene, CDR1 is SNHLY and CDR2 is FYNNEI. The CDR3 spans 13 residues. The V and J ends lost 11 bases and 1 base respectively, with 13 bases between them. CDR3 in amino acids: CAPWNPGTDTQYF. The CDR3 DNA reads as TGTGCCCCATGGAACCCAGGCACAGATACGCAGTATTTT.

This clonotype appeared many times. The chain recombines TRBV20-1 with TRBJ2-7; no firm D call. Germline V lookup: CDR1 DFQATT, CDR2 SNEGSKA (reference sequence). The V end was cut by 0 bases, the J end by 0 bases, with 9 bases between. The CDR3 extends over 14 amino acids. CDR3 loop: CSARDTLSSYEQYF. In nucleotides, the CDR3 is TGCAGTGCTAGAGACACACTCTCCTCCTACGAGCAGTACTTC.

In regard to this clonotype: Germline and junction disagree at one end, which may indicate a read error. In DNA, the CDR3 is TGCGCCAGCAGCCAAGATTTGGGGGTCGGGTACACCGTGGAGCTGTTTTTT. It is translated as CASSQDLGVGYTVELFF. This sequence joins TRBV4-1 and TRBJ2-2, with D perhaps assigned TRBD1 or TRBD2 (5 bases each). The V gene's germline CDR1 is MGHRA and CDR2 YSYEKL. This CDR3 is built from 17 residues.

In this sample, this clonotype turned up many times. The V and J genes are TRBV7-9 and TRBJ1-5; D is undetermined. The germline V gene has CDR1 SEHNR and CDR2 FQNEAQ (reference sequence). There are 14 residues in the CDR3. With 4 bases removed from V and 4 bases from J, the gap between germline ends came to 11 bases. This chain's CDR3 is CASSSEFGNQPQHF. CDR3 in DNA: TGTGCCAGCAGCTCCGAATTTGGGAATCAGCCCCAGCATTTT.

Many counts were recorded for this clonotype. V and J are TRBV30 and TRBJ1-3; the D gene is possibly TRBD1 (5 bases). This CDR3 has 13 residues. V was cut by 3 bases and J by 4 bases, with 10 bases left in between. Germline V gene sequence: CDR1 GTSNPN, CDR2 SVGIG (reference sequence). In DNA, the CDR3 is TGTGCCTGGAGCGACAGCCCGGGAAACACCATATATTTT. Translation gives CAWSDSPGNTIYF.

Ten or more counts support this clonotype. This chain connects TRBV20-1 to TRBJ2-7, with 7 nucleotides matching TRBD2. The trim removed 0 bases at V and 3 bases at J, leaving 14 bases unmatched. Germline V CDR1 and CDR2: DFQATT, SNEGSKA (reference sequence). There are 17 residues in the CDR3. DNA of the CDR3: TGCAGTGCTAGAGATCTGAGAGCGGGAAGCCGCGGCTACGAGCAGTACTTC. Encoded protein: CSARDLRAGSRGYEQYF.

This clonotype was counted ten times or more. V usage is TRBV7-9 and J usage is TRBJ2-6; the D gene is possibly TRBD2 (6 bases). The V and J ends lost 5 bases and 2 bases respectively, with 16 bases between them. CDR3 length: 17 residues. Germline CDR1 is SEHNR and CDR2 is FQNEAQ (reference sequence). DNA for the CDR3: TGTGCCAGCAGCCCTGCGGGGTCAAAACCTGGGGCCAACGTCCTGACTTTC. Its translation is CASSPAGSKPGANVLTF.

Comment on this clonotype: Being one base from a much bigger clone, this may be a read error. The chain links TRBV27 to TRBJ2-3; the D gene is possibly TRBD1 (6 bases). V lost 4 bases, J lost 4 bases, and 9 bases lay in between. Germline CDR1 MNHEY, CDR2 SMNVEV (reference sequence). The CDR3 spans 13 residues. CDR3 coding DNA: TGTGCCAGCAGTTGGGACATAGCAGATACGCAGTATTTT. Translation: CASSWDIADTQYF.

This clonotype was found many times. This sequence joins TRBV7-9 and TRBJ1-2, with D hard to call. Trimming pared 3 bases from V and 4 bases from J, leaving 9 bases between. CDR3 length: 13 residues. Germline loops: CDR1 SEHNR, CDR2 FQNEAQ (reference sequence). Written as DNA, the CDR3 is TGTGCCAGCAGCTTCGAGGGAGGCTATGGCTACACCTTC. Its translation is CASSFEGGYGYTF.

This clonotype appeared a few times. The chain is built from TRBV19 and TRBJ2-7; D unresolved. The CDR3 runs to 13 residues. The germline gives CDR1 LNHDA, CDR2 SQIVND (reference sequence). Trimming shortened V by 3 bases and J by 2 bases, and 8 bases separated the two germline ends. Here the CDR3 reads CASSMADAYEQYF. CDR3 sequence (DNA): TGTGCCAGTAGTATGGCGGATGCCTACGAGCAGTACTTC.

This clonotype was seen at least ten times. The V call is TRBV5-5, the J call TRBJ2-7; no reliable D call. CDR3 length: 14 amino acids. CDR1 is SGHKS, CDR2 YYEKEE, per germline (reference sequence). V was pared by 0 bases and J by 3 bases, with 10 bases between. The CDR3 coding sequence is TGTGCCAGCAGCTTGGGGGCGGAAGGCTACGAGCAGTACTTC. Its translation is CASSLGAEGYEQYF.

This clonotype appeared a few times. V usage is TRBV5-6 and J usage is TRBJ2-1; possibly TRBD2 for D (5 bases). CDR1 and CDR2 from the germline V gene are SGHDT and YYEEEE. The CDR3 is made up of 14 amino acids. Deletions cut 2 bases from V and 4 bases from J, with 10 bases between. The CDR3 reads CASSFETTYNEQFF. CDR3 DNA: TGTGCCAGCAGCTTTGAGACTACGTACAATGAGCAGTTCTTC. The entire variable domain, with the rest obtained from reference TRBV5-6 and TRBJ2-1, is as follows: DAGVTQSPTHLIKTRGQQVTLRCSPKSGHDTVSWYQQALGQGPQFIFQYYEEEERQRGNFPDRFSGHQFPNYSSELNVNALLLGDSALYLCASSFETTYNEQFFGPGTRLTVL.

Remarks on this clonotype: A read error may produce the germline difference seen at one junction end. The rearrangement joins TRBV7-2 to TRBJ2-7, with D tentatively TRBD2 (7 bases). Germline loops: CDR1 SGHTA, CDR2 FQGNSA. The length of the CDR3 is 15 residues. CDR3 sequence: CASSPEGGGDYEQYF. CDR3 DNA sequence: TGCGCCAGCAGCCCGGAGGGGGGGGGGGATTACGAGCAGTACTTC.

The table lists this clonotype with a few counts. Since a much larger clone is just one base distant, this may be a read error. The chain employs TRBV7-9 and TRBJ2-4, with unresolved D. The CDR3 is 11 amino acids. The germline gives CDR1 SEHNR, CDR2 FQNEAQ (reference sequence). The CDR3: CASSLAELKHF. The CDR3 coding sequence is TGTGCCAGCAGCTTAGCAGAGCTAAAGCACTTC.

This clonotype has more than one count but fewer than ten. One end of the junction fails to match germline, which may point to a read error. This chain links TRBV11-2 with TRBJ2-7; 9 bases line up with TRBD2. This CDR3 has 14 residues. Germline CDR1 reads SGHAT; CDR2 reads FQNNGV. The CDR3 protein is CASSPIAGVYEQHF. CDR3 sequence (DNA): TGTGCCAGCAGCCCAATAGCGGGGGTCTACGAGCAGCACTTC.

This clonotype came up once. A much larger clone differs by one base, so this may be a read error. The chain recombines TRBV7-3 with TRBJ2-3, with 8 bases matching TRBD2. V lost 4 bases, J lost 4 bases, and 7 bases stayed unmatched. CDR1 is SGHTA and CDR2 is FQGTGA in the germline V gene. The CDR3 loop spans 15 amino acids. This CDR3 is CASSSTNGRADTQYF. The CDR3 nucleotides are TGTGCCAGCAGCTCGACTAACGGGAGGGCAGATACGCAGTATTTT. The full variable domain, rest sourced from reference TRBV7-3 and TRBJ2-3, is GAGVSQTPSNKVTEKGKYVELRCDPISGHTALYWYRQSLGQGPEFLIYFQGTGAADDSGLPNDRFFAVRPEGSVSTLKIQRTERGDSAVYLCASSSTNGRADTQYFGPGTRLTVL.

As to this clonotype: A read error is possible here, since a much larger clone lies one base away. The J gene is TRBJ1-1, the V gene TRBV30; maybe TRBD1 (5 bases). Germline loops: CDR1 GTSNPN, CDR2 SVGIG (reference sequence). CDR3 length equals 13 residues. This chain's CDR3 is CAWSRGWNTEALF. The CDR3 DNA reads TGTGCCTGGAGCCGGGGGTGGAACACTGAAGCTCTCTTT.

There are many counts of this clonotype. In nucleotides, the CDR3 is TGTGCCAGCAGCGACGGACTAGCGGGCTCCTACGAGCAGTACTTC. Translating gives CASSDGLAGSYEQYF. This rearrangement joins TRBV6-6 to TRBJ2-7; 11 nucleotides line up with TRBD2. This CDR3 is built from 15 residues. CDR1 and CDR2 (germline): MNHNY, SVGAGI (reference sequence). V shed 6 bases, J shed 0 bases, and the junction held 4 bases outside the gene matches.

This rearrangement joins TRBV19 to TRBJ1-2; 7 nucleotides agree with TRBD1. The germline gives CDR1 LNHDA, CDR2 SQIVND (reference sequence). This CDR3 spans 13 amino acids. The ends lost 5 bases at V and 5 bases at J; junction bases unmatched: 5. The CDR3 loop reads CASSAGQAYGYTF. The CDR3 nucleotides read TGTGCCAGTAGTGCCGGACAGGCTTATGGCTACACCTTC.